This T cell receptor (beta chain) was profiled in a study of T cell responses to AZD1222 COVID-19 vaccine. Study-level findings and limits: Possibly, clonal diversity was underestimated; donors were largely white British and included more females. The CD4 TCRs associated with vaccination extended across spike and predominated at 160-218 and 743-854.

Sequencing used immunoSEQ multiplex PCR; TCRdb keeps in-frame clones, though not all of them. The sample consists of 150,000 to 200,000 clones, roughly 92% of them appearing once. In regard to this clone: Its specificity is not known.

Looked up from germline, CDR1 is MNHEY and CDR2 is SVGAGI. V was clipped by 6 bases and J by 5 bases, with 7 bases between them. This CDR3 has 11 amino acids. The specimen comprised peripheral blood, sampled on day 0 of AZD1222 vaccination. The V gene is TRBV6-5, the J gene TRBJ2-5; D is unclear. The source is an adult in good health. The DNA of the CDR3 is TGTGCCAGCAGCTTGAGGGAGACCCAGTACTTC. It yields the protein CASSLRETQYF.